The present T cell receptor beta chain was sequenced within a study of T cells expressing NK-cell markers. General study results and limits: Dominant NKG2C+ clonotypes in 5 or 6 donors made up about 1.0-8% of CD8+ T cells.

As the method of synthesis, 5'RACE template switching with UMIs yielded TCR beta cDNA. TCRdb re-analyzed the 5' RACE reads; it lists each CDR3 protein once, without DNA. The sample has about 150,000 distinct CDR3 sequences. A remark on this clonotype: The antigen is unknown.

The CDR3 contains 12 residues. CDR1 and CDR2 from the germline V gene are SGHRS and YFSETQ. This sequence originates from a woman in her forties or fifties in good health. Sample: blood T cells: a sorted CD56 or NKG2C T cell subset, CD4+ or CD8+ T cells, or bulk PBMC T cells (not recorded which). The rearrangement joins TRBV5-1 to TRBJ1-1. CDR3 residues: CASRGGNTEVFF. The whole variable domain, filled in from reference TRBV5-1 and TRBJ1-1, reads KAGVTQTPRYLIKTRGQQVTLSCSPISGHRSVSWYQQTPGQGLQFLFEYFSETQRNKGNFPGRFSGRQFSNSRSEMNVSTLELGDSALYLCASRGGNTEVFFGQGTRLTVV.